This TCR beta chain was retrieved from a study of blood T cell repertoires in COVID-19. Study in general: Some COVID-19 samples were acute and others convalescent; all came from the United States, Italy and Spain. T cells, B-cell-depleted T cells, or PBMCs supplied cDNA or gDNA.

This table comes from immunoSEQ multiplex PCR, and its TCRdb copy is limited to in-frame clones, with some not included. The data show under 500,000 clones, around 89% seen once. V lost 4 bases and J 4 bases, leaving 10 bases between the germline ends. The germline V gene has CDR1 MDHEN and CDR2 SYDVKM. The CDR3 consists of 13 residues. This clonotype was sampled from a woman younger than 45 with acute or convalescent COVID-19. V and J are TRBV28 and TRBJ1-2; TRBD1 might be the D (6 bases). The sequenced material came from peripheral blood. CDR3 in DNA: TGTGCCAGCAGTTCTACAGGGTTCTATGGCTACACCTTC. It specifies CASSSTGFYGYTF.